Listed here are 8 T cell receptor beta chains from one sample, sequenced in a study of cytomegalovirus exposure and HLA in healthy donors. Primers included in the PCR were 60 Vbeta and 13 Jbeta primers. TCRdb's copy holds only in-frame clones and misses some; the assay was immunoSEQ multiplex PCR. The table has about 120,000 clones, around four fifths seen once. Sequenced material: PBMCs. All receptors come from a man aged 60 to 69 in good health and CMV-seropositive.

The J gene is TRBJ2-1, the V gene TRBV5-1; 10 bases align to TRBD2. This CDR3 spans 16 amino acids. Looked up from germline, CDR1 is SGHRS and CDR2 is YFSETQ. Germline trimming cut 3 bases from V and 1 base from J; bases unmatched to any gene: 4. CDR3 bases: TGCGCCAGCAGCTCCAGCGGGGGGGCGTCCTACAATGAGCAGTTCTTC. It specifies CASSSSGGASYNEQFF.

This sequence joins TRBV6-5 and TRBJ1-2; no firm D call. This CDR3 has 12 amino acids. V lost 2 bases and J lost 7, with 8 bases in between. Germline V gene sequence: CDR1 MNHEY, CDR2 SVGAGI. CDR3 in DNA: TGTGCCAGCAGTTACATGTCCGGTGGCTACACCTTC. Residues: CASSYMSGGYTF.

The rearrangement uses TRBV9 and TRBJ2-1, with 10 bases that match TRBD1. Trimming took 1 base from V and 7 from J; bases not matched to a gene: 5. In germline, CDR1 is SGDLS, CDR2 YYNGEE. This CDR3 region has 15 residues. The DNA of the CDR3 is TGTGCCAGCAGCGTATATGGACAGGGGGAAAATGAGCAGTTCTTC. This codes for CASSVYGQGENEQFF.

This chain joins TRBV29-1 and TRBJ2-3; 9 bases are shared with TRBD2. This CDR3 has 13 amino acids. The trim removed 6 bases at V and 4 bases at J, leaving 5 bases unmatched. Looked up from germline, CDR1 is SQVTM and CDR2 is ANQGSEA. The CDR3 reads CSVAWTSADTQYF. As DNA, the CDR3 is TGCAGCGTCGCCTGGACTAGCGCAGATACGCAGTATTTT.

This clone was observed at least ten times. The rearrangement uses TRBV2 and TRBJ1-6; 7 bases align to TRBD1. V shed 7 bases and J 6 bases; nucleotides not matched to a gene: 6. The CDR3 is 14 amino acids. Germline values: CDR1 SNHLY, CDR2 FYNNEI. The CDR3 loop is CASTQGQFNSPLHF. The DNA of the CDR3 is TGTGCCAGCACCCAGGGACAGTTTAATTCACCCCTCCACTTT.

The CDR3 coding sequence is TGTGCCAGCAGCTTTGGACGTAGGGGAGGGGATGAGCAGTTCTTC. Translation gives CASSFGRRGGDEQFF. The J gene is TRBJ2-1, the V gene TRBV13; 7 positions agree with TRBD2. Germline V gene sequence: CDR1 PRHDT, CDR2 FYEKMQ (reference sequence). The CDR3 has 15 residues. The ends lost 3 bases at V and 8 bases at J; junction bases unmatched: 10.

CDR3: CASSLVGGGGTEAFF. The CDR3 nucleotides read TGTGCCAGCAGCTTAGTCGGGGGGGGCGGAACTGAAGCTTTCTTT. V and J are TRBV7-3 and TRBJ1-1; maybe TRBD1 (6 bases). CDR1 SGHTA and CDR2 FQGTGA come from the germline V gene. The CDR3 covers 15 residues. Trimming took 2 bases from V and 5 from J, leaving 15 bases between them. Supplemented by reference TRBV7-3 and TRBJ1-1, the full variable domain reads GAGVSQTPSNKVTEKGKYVELRCDPISGHTALYWYRQSLGQGPEFLIYFQGTGAADDSGLPNDRFFAVRPEGSVSTLKIQRTERGDSAVYLCASSLVGGGGTEAFFGQGTRLTVV.

The chain employs TRBV2 and TRBJ2-5; D unclear. Deletions cut 5 bases from V and 4 bases from J, with 5 bases between. The CDR3 length is 11 residues. The germline CDR1 and CDR2 sequences are SNHLY and FYNNEI. CDR3 in DNA: TGTGCCAGCAGTACAAGAGAGACCCAGTACTTC. This translates into CASSTRETQYF.